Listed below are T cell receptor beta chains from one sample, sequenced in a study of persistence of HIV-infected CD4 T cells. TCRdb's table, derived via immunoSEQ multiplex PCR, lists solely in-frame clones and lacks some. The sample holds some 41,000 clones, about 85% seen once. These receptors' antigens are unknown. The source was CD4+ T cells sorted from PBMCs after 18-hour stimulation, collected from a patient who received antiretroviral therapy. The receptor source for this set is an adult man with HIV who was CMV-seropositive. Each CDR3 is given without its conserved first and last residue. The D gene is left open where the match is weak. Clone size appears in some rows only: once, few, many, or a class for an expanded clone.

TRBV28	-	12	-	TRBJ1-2	ASSPGTPNYGYT
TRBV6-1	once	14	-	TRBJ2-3	ASSEALAQGLDTQY
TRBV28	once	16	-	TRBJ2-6	ASSLIVGGVSGANVLT
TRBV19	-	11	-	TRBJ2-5	ASSRGSQETQY
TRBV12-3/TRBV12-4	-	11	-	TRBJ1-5	ASSLAAIGPQH
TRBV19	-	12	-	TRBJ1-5	ASSNGGQGQPQH
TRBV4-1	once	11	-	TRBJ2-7	ASSQEADYEQY
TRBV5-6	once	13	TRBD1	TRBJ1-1	ASSITNRGQGEAF
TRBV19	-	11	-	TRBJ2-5	ASSSQGVETQY
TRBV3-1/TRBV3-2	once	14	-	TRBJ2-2	ASSPRSSRETGELF
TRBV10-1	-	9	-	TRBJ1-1	ASSVQEEAF
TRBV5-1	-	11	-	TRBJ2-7	ASSLEPSREQY
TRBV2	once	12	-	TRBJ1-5	ASRELQGGQPQH
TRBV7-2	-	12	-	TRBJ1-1	ASSLIGGNTEAF
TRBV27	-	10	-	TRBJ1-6	ASRRHNSPLH
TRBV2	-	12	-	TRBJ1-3	ASSAGRSGNTIY
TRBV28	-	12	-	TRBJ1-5	ASRPTDGRRPQH
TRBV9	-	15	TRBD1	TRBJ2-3	ASSVGTGGGRTDTQY
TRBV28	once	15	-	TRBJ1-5	ASSFLSAGVGNQPQH
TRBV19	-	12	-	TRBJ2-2	ASSGRGSTGELF
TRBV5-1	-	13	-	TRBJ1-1	ASSKQQGGLTEAF
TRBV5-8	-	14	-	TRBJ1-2	ASSPGTPRHNYGYT
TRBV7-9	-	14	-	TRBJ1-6	ASSLGQGFYNSPLH
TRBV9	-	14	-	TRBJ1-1	ASSASWGQKNTEAF
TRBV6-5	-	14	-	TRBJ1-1	ASSSPTREGDTEAF
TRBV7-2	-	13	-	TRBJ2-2	ASSPLAGRTGELF
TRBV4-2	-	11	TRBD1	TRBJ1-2	ASSPGQGNGYT
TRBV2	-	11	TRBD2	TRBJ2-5	ASSGTSKETQY
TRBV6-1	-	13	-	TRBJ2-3	ASSELRGNPDTQY
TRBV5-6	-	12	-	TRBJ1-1	ASSFGGARTEAF
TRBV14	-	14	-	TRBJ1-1	ASSLLSDYRVAEAF
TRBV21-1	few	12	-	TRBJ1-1	ASSIGTANTEAF
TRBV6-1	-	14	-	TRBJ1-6	ASSEEGRFPGGTLH
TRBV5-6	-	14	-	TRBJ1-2	ASTPIPGPGNYGYT
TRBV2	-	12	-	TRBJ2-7	ASSARRESYEQY
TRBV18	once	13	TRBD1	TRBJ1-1	ASSPGQGRHTEAF
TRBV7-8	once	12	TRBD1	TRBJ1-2	ASSRLQGMEGYT
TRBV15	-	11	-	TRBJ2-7	ATSSQGTYEQY
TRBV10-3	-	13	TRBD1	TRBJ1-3	AISNRDSPGNTIY
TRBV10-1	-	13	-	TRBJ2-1	ASSEGWDDYNEQF
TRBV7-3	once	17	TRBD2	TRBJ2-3	ASSLRAGGAKRGTDTQY
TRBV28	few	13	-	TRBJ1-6	ASSPFPPLDSPLH
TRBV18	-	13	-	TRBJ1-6	ASSPSQGSRNLLH
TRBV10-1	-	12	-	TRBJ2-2	ASSETANTGELF
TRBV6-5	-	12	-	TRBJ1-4	ASSPRGSNEKLF
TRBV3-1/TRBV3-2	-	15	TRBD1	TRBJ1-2	ASSNEISGTGGYGYT
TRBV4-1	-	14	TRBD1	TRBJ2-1	ASSQDYTTTGDEQF
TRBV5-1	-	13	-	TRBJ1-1	ASTSNPSKNTEAF
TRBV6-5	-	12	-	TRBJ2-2	ASRRQRNTGELF
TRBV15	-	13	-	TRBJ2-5	ATSRDPGQQETQY